This T cell receptor beta chain appears in the sequencing data of a study of blood T cell repertoires in COVID-19. Study summary: T cells, B-cell-depleted T cells, or PBMCs provided the cDNA or gDNA that served as material.

The V gene lost 4 bases and the J gene lost 8 bases, with 16 bases spanning the gap. This CDR3 is built from 15 residues. The V gene's germline CDR1 is SGHDT and CDR2 YYEEEE. The protocol was immunoSEQ multiplex PCR, while the TCRdb copy is restricted to in-frame clones and leaves out a portion. The sample yields 300,000 or so clones, around 85% seen once. Individuals drawn from around 24 US areas were about 18 to 100 years old. Participants' reported clinical history set cohort assignment. The sequencing sample was made of PBMCs or T cells enriched from blood (not recorded which). This sequence joins TRBV5-6 and TRBJ1-6, with TRBD1 as a possible D gene (6 bases). The TCR comes from a woman aged 35 to 49 with acute COVID-19. The DNA of the CDR3 is TGTGCCAGCAGCGCAATAACAGGGTGGGATTCACCCCTCCACTTT. Its protein is CASSAITGWDSPLHF. Together with reference TRBV5-6 and TRBJ1-6, the CDR3 gives the full variable domain: DAGVTQSPTHLIKTRGQQVTLRCSPKSGHDTVSWYQQALGQGPQFIFQYYEEEERQRGNFPDRFSGHQFPNYSSELNVNALLLGDSALYLCASSAITGWDSPLHFGNGTRLTVT.